The sequence of this T cell receptor beta chain was determined in a study of type 1 regulatory T cells. Germline CDR1 and CDR2: SGHTA and FQGNSA. V shed 5 bases, J shed 4 bases, and the junction held 12 bases outside the gene matches. The CDR3 length is 16 residues. Each CDR3 protein gets one entry after TCRdb re-called the reads with MiXCR. The table records some 89,000 distinct CDR3 sequences, roughly 28% of them present only once. Source material: CD4+ T cells, either the whole sample or a sorted fraction (not recorded which). This receptor was taken from a human donor in good health. J is TRBJ2-3 and V is TRBV7-2, with TRBD1 matching 7 bases. The CDR3 region is CASSQLQRQGADTQYF. The CDR3, as DNA: TGTGCCAGCAGCCAGCTTCAGCGGCAGGGGGCAGATACGCAGTATTTT.